The 15 T cell receptor beta chains below were found in one sample sequenced in a study of blood T cell repertoires in COVID-19. Sequencing used immunoSEQ multiplex PCR; TCRdb keeps in-frame clones, though not all of them. This table has a few hundred thousand clones, around 84% appearing once. Sequenced sample: peripheral blood. The receptors stem from a woman aged 80 or over with active or convalescent COVID-19.

This rearrangement joins TRBV28 to TRBJ2-7, with D maybe TRBD1 (5 bases). The V and J ends lost 8 bases and 12 bases respectively, with 17 bases between them. Germline CDR1 MDHEN, CDR2 SYDVKM. The CDR3 spans 11 residues. The CDR3 protein is CASGYRLSLYF. In DNA form, the CDR3 reads TGTGCCAGCGGCTACAGGTTGAGTTTGTACTTC.

This chain joins TRBV5-1 and TRBJ1-4; D is possibly TRBD1 (5 bases). CDR1 and CDR2 (germline): SGHRS, YFSETQ. V lost 4 bases to trimming and J lost 7 bases, with 17 bases between them. CDR3 length: 15 amino acids. CDR3 protein: CASSLTAGGGEKLFF. Written as DNA, the CDR3 is TGCGCCAGCAGCCTGACAGCGGGCGGGGGTGAAAAACTGTTTTTT.

The chain combines TRBV30 with TRBJ2-7, with TRBD1 as a possible D gene (6 bases). The CDR3 is made up of 12 amino acids. With 3 bases removed from V and 5 bases from J, the gap between germline ends came to 11 bases. The germline V gene encodes CDR1 GTSNPN and CDR2 SVGIG (reference sequence). The CDR3, as DNA: TGTGCCTGGAGGCAGGGGAAAGACGAGCAGTACTTC. It encodes CAWRQGKDEQYF.

The J gene is TRBJ2-7, the V gene TRBV28; TRBD1 might be the D (6 bases). Germline CDR1 reads MDHEN; CDR2 reads SYDVKM. Trimming shortened V by 7 bases and J by 3 bases, and 10 bases separated the two germline ends. The CDR3 runs to 12 residues. The CDR3 spells CASNLGGYEQYF. CDR3 DNA sequence: TGTGCCAGCAACTTAGGGGGCTACGAGCAGTACTTC.

This chain joins TRBV6-5 and TRBJ2-7, with 8 bases aligning to TRBD1. Germline CDR1 and CDR2: MNHEY and SVGAGI. This CDR3 spans 15 amino acids. V was clipped by 6 bases and J by 1 base; unmatched bases: 8. CDR3 bases: TGTGCCAGCAGCAGGGGCCAGGGGGCTTCCTACGAGCAGTACTTC. Amino acids: CASSRGQGASYEQYF.

The table lists this clone with a count of one. The V call is TRBV14, the J call TRBJ2-4; D possibly corresponds to TRBD1 (6 bases). With 1 base removed from V and 6 bases from J, the gap between germline ends came to 7 bases. The CDR3 is 13 amino acids. The germline V gene has CDR1 SGHDN and CDR2 FVKESK. CDR3 region: CASSQAGANIQYF. The CDR3 DNA follows: TGTGCCAGCAGCCAAGCAGGGGCAAACATTCAGTACTTC.

This clone has just one count. The rearrangement uses TRBV7-8 and TRBJ2-1; 10 bases fit TRBD2. J gave up 6 bases and V 2 bases, and 4 bases lay outside the gene matches. From germline, CDR1 is SGHVS and CDR2 FQNEAQ. The CDR3 contains 15 residues. In DNA form, the CDR3 reads TGTGCCAGCAGCTTACGGGCTAGCGGGAGCAATGAGCAGTTCTTC. Protein product: CASSLRASGSNEQFF.

This clone has more than one count but fewer than ten. The chain combines TRBV28 with TRBJ1-2; TRBD1 matches at 8 bases. The CDR3 spans 15 residues. Per germline, CDR1 MDHEN and CDR2 SYDVKM. V gave up 7 bases and J gave up 5 bases; unmatched junction bases: 12. The CDR3: CASNGGQGARYGYTF. DNA for the CDR3: TGTGCCAGCAATGGGGGGCAGGGGGCGAGGTATGGCTACACCTTC.

V gene TRBV30 combines with J gene TRBJ1-2, with 8 bases fitting TRBD1. The germline V gene has CDR1 GTSNPN and CDR2 SVGIG (reference sequence). The CDR3 loop spans 14 amino acids. Trimming at V came to 5 bases and at J to 11 bases, leaving 16 bases not matched to a gene. The CDR3 loop reads CAWSGTGNREGYTF. CDR3 nucleotide sequence: TGTGCCTGGTCCGGGACAGGTAATAGAGAGGGGTACACCTTC.

The chain employs TRBV5-1 and TRBJ2-7; 11 bases are shared with TRBD2. Germline V gives CDR1 SGHRS, CDR2 YFSETQ. V was pared by 4 bases and J by 3 bases, with 6 bases of the junction left unmatched. CDR3 length: 15 residues. DNA of the CDR3: TGCGCCAGCAGCCCCGGGACTAGCGGCGTCTACGAGCAGTACTTC. Encoded protein: CASSPGTSGVYEQYF.

The chain joins TRBV7-9 to TRBJ2-1; 9 bases match TRBD2. CDR1 and CDR2 from the germline V gene are SEHNR and FQNEAQ (reference sequence). This CDR3 spans 16 amino acids. J gave up 4 bases and V 5 bases, and 9 bases lay outside the gene matches. CDR3 residues: CASSIWTSEKYNEQFF. The CDR3 nucleotides are TGTGCCAGCAGCATCTGGACTAGCGAAAAATACAATGAGCAGTTCTTC. The variable domain in full, with the rest retrieved from reference TRBV7-9 and TRBJ2-1, is DTGVSQNPRHKITKRGQNVTFRCDPISEHNRLYWYRQTLGQGPEFLTYFQNEAQLEKSRLLSDRFSAERPKGSFSTLEIQRTEQGDSAMYLCASSIWTSEKYNEQFFGPGTRLTVL.

The rearrangement links TRBV6-1 to TRBJ1-2; TRBD1 aligns across 7 bases. Germline CDR1 MNHNS, CDR2 SASEGT. J lost 5 bases, V lost 3 bases, and 9 bases had no gene match. This CDR3 is built from 15 residues. The CDR3 is CASSEGGTVRYGYTF. The CDR3 DNA is TGTGCCAGCAGTGAGGGTGGGACAGTCAGATATGGCTACACCTTC.

The chain employs TRBV7-9 and TRBJ2-5; tentatively, D is TRBD2 (6 bases). The germline CDR1 and CDR2 sequences are SEHNR and FQNEAQ (reference sequence). The V end was cut by 3 bases, the J end by 4 bases, with 12 bases between. The CDR3 loop spans 14 amino acids. The CDR3 nucleotides are TGTGCCAGCAGCTTGGGTTCCGGGGGAGAGACCCAGTACTTC. This encodes CASSLGSGGETQYF.

The chain combines TRBV19 with TRBJ1-3; 10 nucleotides agree with TRBD1. CDR3 length equals 20 residues. Germline CDR1 LNHDA, CDR2 SQIVND (reference sequence). Germline trimming cut 5 bases from V and 1 base from J; bases unmatched to any gene: 17. The CDR3 reads CASSFKPGQGPLRSGNTIYF. CDR3 DNA: TGTGCCAGTAGTTTCAAACCGGGACAGGGGCCCCTCCGTTCTGGAAACACCATATATTTT.

Here the CDR3 reads CASSLTGMGEKLFF. In DNA, the CDR3 is TGCGCCAGCAGCTTAACAGGGATGGGTGAAAAACTGTTTTTT. The chain is built from TRBV5-1 and TRBJ1-4; D perhaps matches TRBD1 (6 bases). In germline, CDR1 is SGHRS, CDR2 YFSETQ. CDR3 length: 14 residues. The V gene lost 2 bases and the J gene lost 7 bases, with 12 bases spanning the gap. The variable domain in full, completed from reference TRBV5-1 and TRBJ1-4, reads KAGVTQTPRYLIKTRGQQVTLSCSPISGHRSVSWYQQTPGQGLQFLFEYFSETQRNKGNFPGRFSGRQFSNSRSEMNVSTLELGDSALYLCASSLTGMGEKLFFGSGTQLSVL.